The clone carrying this TCR beta chain was seen more than once but under ten times. The target antigen is unknown. This record comes from a study of early T cells in non-severe SARS-CoV-2 infection. From the 5' RACE reads, TCRdb called clonotypes with MiXCR, one entry per CDR3 protein. The sample consists of roughly 50,000 distinct CDR3 sequences, over 7% of them appearing once. J gave up 2 bases and V 3 bases, and 10 bases lay outside the gene matches. Germline V gene sequence: CDR1 SGHAT, CDR2 FQNNGV. The CDR3 totals 16 residues. Study conclusions and caveats: VDJdb matching favored anti-spike CD8 responses, missing private and CD4 specificities.

The chain uses TRBV11-2 and TRBJ2-7; TRBD2 agrees at 7 bases. The TCR sequence derives from an adult who was a healthcare worker with PCR-confirmed SARS-CoV-2 infection or an uninfected control (not recorded which). The sample was whole blood. DNA for the CDR3: TGTGCCAGCAGCTTGCAGGGACTAATCCTTACCTACGAGCAGTACTTC. The encoded protein is CASSLQGLILTYEQYF.